These 14 T cell receptor beta chains originate from one sample sequenced in a study of Ad26.COV2.S vaccination and SARS-CoV-2 variants. Treatment reported: 15 to 20 received Ad26.COV2.S at low or high dose, single or two shots; 5 received placebo; per-sample allocation not given. On day 63 after the first injection, vaccine and placebo recipients gave samples. Assay: immunoSEQ multiplex PCR; the TCRdb copy retains only in-frame clones and omits some. The sample lists about 440,000 clones, 90% seen once, with around 4.5% in the top ten. The starting material was peripheral blood, obtained in a trial of Ad26.COV2.S vaccine versus placebo. These receptors all come from a person aged 18-60 years who received the Ad26.COV2.S COVID-19 vaccine or a placebo.

This chain uses TRBV11-2 with TRBJ2-1, with a weak D call TRBD2 (5 bases). Germline V gene sequence: CDR1 SGHAT, CDR2 FQNNGV. The CDR3 loop spans 18 amino acids. With 0 bases removed from V and 5 bases from J, the gap between germline ends came to 20 bases. The CDR3 bases are TGTGCCAGCAGCTTAGATTGGGCCGGGAACGAGACCGACAATGAGCAGTTCTTC. Translating it yields CASSLDWAGNETDNEQFF.

The rearrangement joins TRBV19 to TRBJ1-1; D perhaps matches TRBD1 (5 bases). Germline CDR1 and CDR2: LNHDA and SQIVND (reference sequence). The CDR3 totals 15 residues. The V gene lost 3 bases and the J gene lost 4 bases, with 15 bases spanning the gap. The CDR3 reads CASSIRGTSSTEAFF. The CDR3 DNA follows: TGTGCCAGTAGTATCCGGGGGACCTCAAGCACTGAAGCTTTCTTT. Using reference TRBV19 and TRBJ1-1 for the parts outside the CDR3, the full variable domain is DGGITQSPKYLFRKEGQNVTLSCEQNLNHDAMYWYRQDPGQGLRLIYYSQIVNDFQKGDIAEGYSVSREKKESFPLTVTSAQKNPTAFYLCASSIRGTSSTEAFFGQGTRLTVV.

V gene TRBV24-1 combines with J gene TRBJ1-2; a weak D match, TRBD1 (6 bases). The germline V gene has CDR1 KGHDR and CDR2 SFDVKD. V gave up 2 bases and J gave up 6 bases, with 12 bases separating them. This CDR3 comprises 14 residues. CDR3 bases: TGTGCCACCAGTGATTCGGACAGACGAAATGGCTACACCTTC. This gives the protein CATSDSDRRNGYTF.

J is TRBJ1-1 and V is TRBV28, with TRBD1 as a possible D gene (5 bases). Deletions cut 6 bases from V and 0 bases from J, with 11 bases between. The CDR3 contains 14 residues. CDR1 is MDHEN, CDR2 SYDVKM, per germline. The CDR3 protein is CASSPGAMNTEAFF. The CDR3 coding sequence is TGTGCCAGCAGCCCCGGGGCCATGAACACTGAAGCTTTCTTT.

As concerns this clone: Distinct nucleotide sequences in the sample also encode this CDR3. The chain couples TRBV4-2 to TRBJ1-5, with D unclear. The CDR3 has 13 amino acids. V dropped 1 base and J dropped 5 bases, with 6 bases sitting between them. Germline lookup yields CDR1 LGHNA and CDR2 YNFKEQ. The CDR3 DNA reads TGTGCCAGCAGCCAAGGAAGAGATCAGCCCCAGCATTTT. This translates into CASSQGRDQPQHF.

The gene calls are TRBV4-3 and TRBJ1-6; D gene uncertain. Germline-derived CDR1 and CDR2 are LGHNA and YSLEER. The CDR3 length is 17 residues. The V and J ends lost 0 bases and 8 bases respectively, with 17 bases between them. DNA for the CDR3: TGCGCCAGCAGCCAAGATGGGAAAGGGAACACCTATTCACCCCTCCACTTT. This encodes CASSQDGKGNTYSPLHF.

The genes are TRBV29-1 and TRBJ2-7; D is unclear. Germline V CDR1 and CDR2: SQVTM, ANQGSEA. The CDR3 has 13 residues. V was cut by 4 bases and J by 0 bases, with 10 bases left in between. CDR3 coding DNA: TGCAGCGTTGTCGTGGGCACCTCCTACGAGCAGTACTTC. Its protein is CSVVVGTSYEQYF.

The DNA for the CDR3 is TGTGCCAGCAGTCCTCCAATCTACAATGAGCAGTTCTTC. This codes for CASSPPIYNEQFF. The gene calls are TRBV7-9 and TRBJ2-1; D unclear. V lost 6 bases to trimming and J lost 3 bases, with 9 bases between them. Germline CDR1 is SEHNR and CDR2 is FQNEAQ (reference sequence). The length of the CDR3 is 13 residues.

V gene TRBV7-3 combines with J gene TRBJ2-1; 12 nucleotides align to TRBD2. The CDR3 loop spans 19 amino acids. With 5 bases clipped from V and 7 bases from J, the junction kept 18 bases outside the gene matches. Germline assignment: CDR1 SGHTA and CDR2 FQGTGA. CDR3 bases: TGTGCCAGCAGCCCAATAGGACTAGCGGGGACCAACTCTGAGAATGAGCAGTTCTTC. Amino acid sequence: CASSPIGLAGTNSENEQFF.

This clone was counted between two and nine times. J is TRBJ2-1 and V is TRBV9; TRBD1 might be the D (5 bases). Per the germline V gene, CDR1 is SGDLS and CDR2 is YYNGEE. The CDR3 runs to 15 residues. V dropped 0 bases and J dropped 7 bases, with 14 bases sitting between them. The CDR3 reads CASSVEGRVRNEQFF. The CDR3 DNA reads TGTGCCAGCAGCGTAGAGGGCAGGGTACGGAATGAGCAGTTCTTC.

The V gene is TRBV4-3, the J gene TRBJ2-1, with D possibly TRBD2 on 6 matching bases. V was trimmed by 0 bases and J by 5 bases, leaving 17 bases between them. The length of the CDR3 is 17 residues. Germline V lookup: CDR1 LGHNA, CDR2 YSLEER. CDR3 in amino acids: CASSQEGVGGINNEQFF. CDR3 sequence (DNA): TGCGCCAGCAGCCAAGAAGGGGTGGGAGGAATCAACAATGAGCAGTTCTTC.

This chain joins TRBV11-2 and TRBJ2-7; 7 nucleotides align to TRBD2. This CDR3 has 15 amino acids. V was clipped by 4 bases and J by 1 base; unmatched bases: 7. Germline V gene sequence: CDR1 SGHAT, CDR2 FQNNGV. DNA of the CDR3: TGTGCCAGCAGCTCCCTGGCGGGAGTTTCCTACGAGCAGTACTTC. Protein: CASSSLAGVSYEQYF.

The V and J genes are TRBV7-2 and TRBJ2-7; the D call may be TRBD1 or TRBD2 (5 bases each). Germline assignment: CDR1 SGHTA and CDR2 FQGNSA. Trimming removed 2 bases from V and 6 bases from J, with 14 bases in between. CDR3 size: 14 residues. CDR3 residues: CASSLWERGSEQYF. CDR3 in DNA: TGTGCCAGCAGCTTATGGGAGAGGGGCTCCGAGCAGTACTTC.

The genes are TRBV9 and TRBJ2-1, with D possibly matching TRBD1 (5 bases). The CDR3 consists of 14 residues. Germline-derived CDR1 and CDR2 are SGDLS and YYNGEE. V dropped 1 base and J dropped 5 bases, with 10 bases sitting between them. The DNA of the CDR3 is TGTGCCAGCAGCGTATTTAAGGGGAACAATGAGCAGTTCTTC. This codes for CASSVFKGNNEQFF.